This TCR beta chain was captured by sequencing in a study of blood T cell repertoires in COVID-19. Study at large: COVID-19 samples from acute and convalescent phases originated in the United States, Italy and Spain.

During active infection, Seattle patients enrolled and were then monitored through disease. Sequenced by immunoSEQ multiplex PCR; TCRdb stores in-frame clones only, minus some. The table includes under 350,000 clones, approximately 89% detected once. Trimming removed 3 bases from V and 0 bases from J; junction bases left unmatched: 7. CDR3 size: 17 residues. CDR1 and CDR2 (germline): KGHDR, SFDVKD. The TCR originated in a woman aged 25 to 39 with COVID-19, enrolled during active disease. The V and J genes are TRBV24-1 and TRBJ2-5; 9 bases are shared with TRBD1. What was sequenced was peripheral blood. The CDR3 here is CATSDRRTGAYQETQYF. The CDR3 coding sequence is TGTGCCACCAGTGATCGCCGGACAGGGGCGTACCAAGAGACCCAGTACTTC.